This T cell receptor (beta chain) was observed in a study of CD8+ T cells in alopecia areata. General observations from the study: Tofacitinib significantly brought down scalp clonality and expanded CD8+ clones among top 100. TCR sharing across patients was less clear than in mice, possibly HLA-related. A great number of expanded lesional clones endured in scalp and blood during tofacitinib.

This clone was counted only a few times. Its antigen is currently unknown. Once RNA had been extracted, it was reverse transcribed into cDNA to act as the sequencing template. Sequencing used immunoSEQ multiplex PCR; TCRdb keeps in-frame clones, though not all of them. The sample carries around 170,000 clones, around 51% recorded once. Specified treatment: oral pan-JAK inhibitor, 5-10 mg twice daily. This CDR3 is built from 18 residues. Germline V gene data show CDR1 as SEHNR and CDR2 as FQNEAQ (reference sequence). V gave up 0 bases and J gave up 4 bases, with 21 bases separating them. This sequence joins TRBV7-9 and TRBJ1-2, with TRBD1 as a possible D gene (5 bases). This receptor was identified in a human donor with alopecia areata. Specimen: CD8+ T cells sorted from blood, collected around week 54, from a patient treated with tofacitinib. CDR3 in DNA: TGTGCCAGCAGCTTAGCGTCGGGACGGCTATCCGCTTCCTATGGCTACACCTTC. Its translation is CASSLASGRLSASYGYTF.